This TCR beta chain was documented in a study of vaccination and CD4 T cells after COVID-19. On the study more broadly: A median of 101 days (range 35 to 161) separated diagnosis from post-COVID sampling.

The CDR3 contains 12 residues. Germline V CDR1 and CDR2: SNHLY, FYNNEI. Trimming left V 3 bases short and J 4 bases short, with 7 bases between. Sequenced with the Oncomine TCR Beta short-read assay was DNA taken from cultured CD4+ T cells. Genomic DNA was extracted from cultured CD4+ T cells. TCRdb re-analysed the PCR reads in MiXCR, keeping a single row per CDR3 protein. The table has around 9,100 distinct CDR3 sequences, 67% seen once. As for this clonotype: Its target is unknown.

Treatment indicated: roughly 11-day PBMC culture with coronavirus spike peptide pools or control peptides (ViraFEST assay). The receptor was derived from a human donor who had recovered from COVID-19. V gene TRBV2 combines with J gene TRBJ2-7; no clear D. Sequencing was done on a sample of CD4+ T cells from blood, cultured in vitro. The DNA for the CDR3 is TGTGCCAGCAGTGATGTTTTTTACGAGCAGTACTTC. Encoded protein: CASSDVFYEQYF.